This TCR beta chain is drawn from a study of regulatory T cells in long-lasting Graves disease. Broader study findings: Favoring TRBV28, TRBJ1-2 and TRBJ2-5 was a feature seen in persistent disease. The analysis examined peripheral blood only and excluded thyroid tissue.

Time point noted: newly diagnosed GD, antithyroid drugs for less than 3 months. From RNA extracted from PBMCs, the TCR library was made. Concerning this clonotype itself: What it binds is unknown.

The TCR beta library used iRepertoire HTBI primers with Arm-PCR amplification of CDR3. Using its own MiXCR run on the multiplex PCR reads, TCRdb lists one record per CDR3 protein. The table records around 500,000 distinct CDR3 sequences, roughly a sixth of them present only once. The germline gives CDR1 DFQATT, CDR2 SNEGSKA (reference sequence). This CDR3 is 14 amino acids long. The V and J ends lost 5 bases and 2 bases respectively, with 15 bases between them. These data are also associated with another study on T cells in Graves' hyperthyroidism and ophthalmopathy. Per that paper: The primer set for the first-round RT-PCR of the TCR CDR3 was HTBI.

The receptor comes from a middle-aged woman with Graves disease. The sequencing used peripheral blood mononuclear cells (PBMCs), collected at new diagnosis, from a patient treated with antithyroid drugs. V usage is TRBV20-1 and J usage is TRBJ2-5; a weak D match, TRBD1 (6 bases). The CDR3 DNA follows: TGCAGTGCTCCAAGGGGGACAACACAAGAGACCCAGTACTTC. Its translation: CSAPRGTTQETQYF.